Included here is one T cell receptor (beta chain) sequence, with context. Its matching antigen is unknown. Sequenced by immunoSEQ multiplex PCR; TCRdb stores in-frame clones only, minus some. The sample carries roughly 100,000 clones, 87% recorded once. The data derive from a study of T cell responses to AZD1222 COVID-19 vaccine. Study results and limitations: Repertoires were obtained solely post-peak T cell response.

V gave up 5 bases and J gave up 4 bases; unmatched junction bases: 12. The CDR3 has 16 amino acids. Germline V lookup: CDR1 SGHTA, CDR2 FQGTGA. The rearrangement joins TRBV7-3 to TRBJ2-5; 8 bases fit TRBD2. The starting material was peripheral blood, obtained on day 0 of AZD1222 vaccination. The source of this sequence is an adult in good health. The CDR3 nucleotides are TGTGCCAGCAGCCCAGGATCGGGACTAGGAGGAGAGACCCAGTACTTC. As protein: CASSPGSGLGGETQYF.